This T cell receptor beta chain was sequenced in a study of blood T cell repertoires in COVID-19 (dated by TCRdb to 2018 to 2020). Looking at the study overall: Collaborator samples came from the United States, Italy and Spain and covered acute and convalescent phases of COVID-19. The repertoires were released in a freely available public database meant as a resource for research on the immune response to SARS-CoV-2. A de-identified subject ID, COVID-19 status, age in years and sex were almost always included in the sample metadata. The prospective study material was composed of cDNA or gDNA derived from T cells, B-cell-depleted T cells, or PBMCs. HLA class I and class II types, where available, came from metadata supplied by the sample provider rather than from assay-based typing. Deeply sampled blood TCRbeta repertoires from subjects exposed to, actively infected with, or recovered from COVID-19 were included in the dataset. Samples came from the ongoing ImmuneRACE study (first 160 participants) plus 1,254 subjects from 6 global collaborators. Study-wide findings and limitations: How much clinical and demographic metadata was included differed by source and by participant, and the metadata was provided uncurated.

There are a few counts of this clone. This receptor's antigen is unknown. No base quality values were provided; no much bigger clone lies one nucleotide off. TCRbeta CDR3 regions were amplified from genomic DNA by means of the immunoSEQ Assay, a bias-controlled multiplex PCR. Per the authors' processing: The number of nucleated cells in each sample was estimated from the amplification of reference gene primers within the assay. Sequence reads were collapsed and filtered to measure the absolute abundance of every unique TCRbeta CDR3 rearrangement. Productive Simpson clonality was computed per sample as the square root of Simpson's diversity index over productive rearrangements. The table comes from immuneACCESS by way of TCRdb, which keeps in-frame sequences with V and J called. Part of the clones is missing from these tables; in studies checked, under half for an unresolved V gene and the rest for unknown reasons. The D gene and trimming were derived from the DNA, and the V and J assignments and clone size from that table. This sample lists roughly 120,000 clones; more than 60% were detected once. About 6.8% of the sample is in the top ten clones.

The collaborating institutions used their own protocols to collect whole blood in K2EDTA tubes. Collaborator samples were shipped for TCRbeta analysis as frozen whole blood, isolated PBMCs, or DNA extracted from either sample type. V is trimmed back by 5 bases and J by 5 bases, and the junction contains 5 bases that no gene match accounts for. Taken from the germline V gene, the CDR1 and CDR2 loops are MNHEY and SVGEGT. CDR3 length: 13 amino acids, cysteine to phenylalanine. Just CDR3 DNA is preserved here, 39 bases in frame from base 1. The TCR sequence derives from a man between 65 and 80 years old with acute or convalescent COVID-19. Sequencing used peripheral blood. The chain joins TRBV6-2 or TRBV6-3 to TRBJ1-1; a stretch of 7 junction bases matches TRBD1. The CDR3 region has the sequence CASSPHRGTEAFF. The bases read TGTGCCAGCAGTCCCCACAGGGGAACTGAAGCTTTCTTT.